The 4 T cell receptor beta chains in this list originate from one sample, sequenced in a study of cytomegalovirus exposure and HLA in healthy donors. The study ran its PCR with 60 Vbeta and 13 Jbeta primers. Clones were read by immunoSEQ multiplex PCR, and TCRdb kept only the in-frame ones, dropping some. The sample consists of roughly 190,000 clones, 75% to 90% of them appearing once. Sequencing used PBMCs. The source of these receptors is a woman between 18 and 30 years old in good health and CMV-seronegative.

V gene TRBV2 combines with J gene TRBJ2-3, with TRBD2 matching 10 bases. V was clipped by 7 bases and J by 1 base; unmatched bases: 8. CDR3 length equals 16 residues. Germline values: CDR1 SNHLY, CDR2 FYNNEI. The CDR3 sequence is CASTKGTSGGTDTQYF. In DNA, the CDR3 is TGTGCCAGCACCAAGGGTACTAGCGGGGGCACAGATACGCAGTATTTT.

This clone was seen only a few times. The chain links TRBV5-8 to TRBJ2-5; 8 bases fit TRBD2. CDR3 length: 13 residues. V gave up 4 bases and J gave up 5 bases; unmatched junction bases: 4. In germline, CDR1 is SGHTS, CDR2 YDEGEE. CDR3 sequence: CASSMGLGETQYF. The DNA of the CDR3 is TGTGCCAGCAGCATGGGACTAGGGGAGACCCAGTACTTC.

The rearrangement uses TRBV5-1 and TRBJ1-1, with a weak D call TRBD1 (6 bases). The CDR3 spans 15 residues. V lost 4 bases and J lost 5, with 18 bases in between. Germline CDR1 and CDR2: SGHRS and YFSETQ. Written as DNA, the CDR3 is TGCGCCAGCAGCGCCGGGACAATCTATAAGACTGAAGCTTTCTTT. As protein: CASSAGTIYKTEAFF.

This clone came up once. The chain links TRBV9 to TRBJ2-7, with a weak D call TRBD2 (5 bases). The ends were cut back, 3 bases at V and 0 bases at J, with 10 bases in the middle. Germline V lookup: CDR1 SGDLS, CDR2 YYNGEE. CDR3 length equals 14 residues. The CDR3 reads CASSAAASSYEQYF. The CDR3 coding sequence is TGTGCCAGCAGCGCAGCGGCGAGCTCCTACGAGCAGTACTTC.